The present T cell receptor beta chain was sequenced within a study of T cell responses to AZD1222 COVID-19 vaccine. Across the whole study: Second doses were pooled across both intervals (about 4 or about 12 weeks).

Remarks on this clone: Its antigen is not identified.

Whole-study findings and limits: Baseline serology detected seropositivity in only six AZD1222 recipients. Females outnumbered males among donors, who were mostly white British; clonal diversity was possibly underestimated.

The protocol was immunoSEQ multiplex PCR, while the TCRdb copy is restricted to in-frame clones and leaves out a portion. The sample lists some 86,000 clones, 80% occurring once. This sequence was found in an adult in good health. The sequencing here drew on peripheral blood, taken on day 0 of AZD1222 vaccination.

The CDR3 sequence is CASSPGTSGRGTDTQYF. In nucleotides, the CDR3 is TGTGCCAGCTCACCCGGGACTAGCGGGAGGGGCACAGATACGCAGTATTTT. This chain joins TRBV18 and TRBJ2-3; 16 nucleotides match TRBD2. The V gene end was trimmed by 3 bases and the J gene end by 1 base; junction bases not matched to a gene: 1. This CDR3 is 17 amino acids long. Germline V gene lookup returns CDR1 KGHSH and CDR2 LQKENI.